This T cell receptor beta chain was documented in a study of beta chain features in type 1 diabetes. Whole-study results and caveats: Patients with Type 1 diabetes showed moderately but significantly shorter TCRB CDR3s in all four CD4+ subsets.

Germline CDR1 is SGHRS and CDR2 is YFSETQ. This CDR3 spans 17 amino acids. The V gene lost 4 bases and the J gene lost 4 bases, with 23 bases spanning the gap. Regarding this clone: Its antigen is undetermined.

Isolated RNA was reverse transcribed in full, so expressed TCRB transcripts were sequenced. Naive, central memory and regulatory T cell samples came to a mean of about 3.9 million reads. TCRdb's table, derived via immunoSEQ multiplex PCR, lists solely in-frame clones and lacks some. This table has about 24,000 clones, almost 70% appearing once. A sort by CD45RO/CCR7/CD25/CD127/CD95/CD27 yielded CD4+ naive, central memory, regulatory and stem cell-like memory cells. The receptor was derived from a woman between 40 and 55 years old in good health. Sequenced sample: Tregs from blood. The chain couples TRBV5-1 to TRBJ1-2; D perhaps matches TRBD1 (6 bases). CDR3 region: CASSPFSTGNPLYGYTF. The CDR3 nucleotides are TGCGCCAGCAGCCCTTTCTCAACAGGGAATCCGCTCTATGGCTACACCTTC. The full variable domain, rest sourced from reference TRBV5-1 and TRBJ1-2, is KAGVTQTPRYLIKTRGQQVTLSCSPISGHRSVSWYQQTPGQGLQFLFEYFSETQRNKGNFPGRFSGRQFSNSRSEMNVSTLELGDSALYLCASSPFSTGNPLYGYTFGSGTRLTVV.